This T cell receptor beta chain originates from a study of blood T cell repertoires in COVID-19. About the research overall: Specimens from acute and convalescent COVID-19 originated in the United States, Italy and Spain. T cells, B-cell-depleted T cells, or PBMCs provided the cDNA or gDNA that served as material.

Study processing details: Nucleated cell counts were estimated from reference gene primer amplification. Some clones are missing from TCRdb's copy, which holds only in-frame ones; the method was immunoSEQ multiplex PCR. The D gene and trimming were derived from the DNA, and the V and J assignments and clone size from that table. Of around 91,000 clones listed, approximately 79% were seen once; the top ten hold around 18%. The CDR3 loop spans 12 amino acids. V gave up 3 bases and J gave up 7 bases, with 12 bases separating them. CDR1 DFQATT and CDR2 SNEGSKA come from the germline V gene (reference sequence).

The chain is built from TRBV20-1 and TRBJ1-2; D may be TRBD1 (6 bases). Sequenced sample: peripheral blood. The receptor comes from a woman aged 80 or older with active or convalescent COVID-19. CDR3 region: CSASGQYAGYTF. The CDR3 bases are TGCAGTGCTAGTGGACAGTACGCTGGCTACACCTTC.